One TCR beta chain is described in this entry. Its antigen is not identified. TCRdb reanalysed the RT-PCR reads using MiXCR and keeps one entry per CDR3 protein. The sample records over 800,000 distinct CDR3 sequences, 21% being singletons. This sample is part of a study of response to subunit inactivated influenza vaccine. Losses at the gene ends were 4 bases for V and 9 bases for J; bases not matched to a gene: 3. This CDR3 region has 14 residues. Germline V gene sequence: CDR1 SGHTA, CDR2 FQGNSA. Regarding the study as a whole: Each seasonal influenza vaccination recruits few new T cells, the authors suggested.

The chain employs TRBV7-2 and TRBJ2-7, with 16 bases lining up with TRBD2. The specimen was PBMCs from blood, collected approximately 5 days after vaccination. The sequence came from a man aged 50 to 59 who received an inactivated influenza vaccine. The CDR3 DNA reads as TGTGCCAGCAGCTCGGGACTAGCGGGAGGGTTGCAGTACTTC. The encoded protein is CASSSGLAGGLQYF.